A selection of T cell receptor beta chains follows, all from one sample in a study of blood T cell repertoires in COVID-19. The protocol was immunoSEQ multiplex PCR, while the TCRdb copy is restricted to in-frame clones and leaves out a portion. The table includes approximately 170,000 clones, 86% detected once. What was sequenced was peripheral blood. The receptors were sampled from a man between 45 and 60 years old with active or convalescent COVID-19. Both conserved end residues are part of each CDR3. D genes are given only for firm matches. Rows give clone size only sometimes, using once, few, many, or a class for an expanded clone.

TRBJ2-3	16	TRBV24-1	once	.	CATRSTGPLGADTQYF	TGTGCCACCAGGTCGACAGGTCCGCTTGGCGCAGATACGCAGTATTTT
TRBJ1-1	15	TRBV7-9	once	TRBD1	CASSPSGQVGTEAFF	TGTGCCAGCAGCCCATCGGGACAGGTTGGCACTGAAGCTTTCTTT
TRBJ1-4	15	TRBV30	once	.	CAWSLRRGGGEKLFF	TGTGCCTGGAGCCTAAGGAGGGGGGGAGGGGAAAAACTGTTTTTT
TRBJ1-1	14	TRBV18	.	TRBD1	CASSPGQEGTEAFF	TGTGCCAGCTCACCCGGACAGGAGGGCACTGAAGCTTTCTTT
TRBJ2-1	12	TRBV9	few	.	CASSPNYNEQFF	TGTGCCAGCAGCCCAAATTACAATGAGCAGTTCTTC
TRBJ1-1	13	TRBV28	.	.	CASSRGGNTEAFF	TGTGCCAGCAGTAGGGGGGGTAACACTGAAGCTTTCTTT
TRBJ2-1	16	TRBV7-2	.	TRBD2	CASSLVYASGRSEQFF	TGTGCCAGCAGCTTAGTCTACGCTAGCGGGAGATCTGAGCAGTTCTTC
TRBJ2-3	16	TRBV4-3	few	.	CASSQEGQLAADTQYF	TGCGCCAGCAGCCAAGAAGGACAGCTAGCGGCAGATACGCAGTATTTT
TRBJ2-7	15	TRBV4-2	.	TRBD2	CASSQGAAGAYEQYF	TGTGCCAGCAGCCAAGGTGCAGCGGGAGCCTACGAGCAGTACTTC
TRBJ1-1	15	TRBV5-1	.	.	CASSLLETANTEAFF	TGCGCCAGCAGCTTGCTCGAGACAGCGAACACTGAAGCTTTCTTT
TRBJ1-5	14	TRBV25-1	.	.	CARTRQLRNQPQHF	TGTGCCAGGACCCGACAGCTACGCAATCAGCCCCAGCATTTT
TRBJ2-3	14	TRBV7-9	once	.	CASSLGAGKDTQYF	TGTGCCAGCAGCTTAGGAGCGGGTAAAGATACGCAGTATTTT
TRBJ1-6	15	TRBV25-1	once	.	CASSEGTSNNSPLHF	TGTGCCAGCAGTGAAGGGACATCGAATAATTCACCCCTCCACTTT
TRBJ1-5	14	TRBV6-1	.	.	CASSDTGTKQPQHF	TGTGCCAGCAGTGACACCGGGACAAAACAGCCCCAGCATTTT
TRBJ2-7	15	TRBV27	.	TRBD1	CASSLMGQGPYEQYF	TGTGCCAGCAGTTTAATGGGACAGGGCCCCTACGAGCAGTACTTC
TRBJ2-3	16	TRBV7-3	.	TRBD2	CASSLIGTSGTDTQYF	TGTGCCAGCAGCTTAATAGGGACTAGCGGGACAGATACGCAGTATTTT
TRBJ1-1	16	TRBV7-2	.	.	CASSLAGHVWGTEAFF	TGTGCCAGCAGCTTAGCTGGACACGTCTGGGGCACTGAAGCTTTCTTT
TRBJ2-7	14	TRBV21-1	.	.	CASSKSLSAYEQYF	TGTGCCAGCAGCAAGTCCCTGAGCGCCTACGAGCAGTACTTC
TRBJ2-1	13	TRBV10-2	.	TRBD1	CASSDRAGGEQFF	TGCGCCAGCAGTGATAGGGCAGGGGGTGAGCAGTTCTTC
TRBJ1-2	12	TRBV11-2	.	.	CASSQGTFGYTF	TGTGCCAGCAGCCAAGGGACTTTTGGCTACACCTTC
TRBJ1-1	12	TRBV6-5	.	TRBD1	CASNRGFTEAFF	TGTGCCAGCAACAGGGGTTTCACTGAAGCTTTCTTT
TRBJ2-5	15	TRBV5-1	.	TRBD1	CASSIPTGGKETQYF	TGCGCCAGTAGCATTCCAACAGGGGGTAAAGAGACCCAGTACTTC
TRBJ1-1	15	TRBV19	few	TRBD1	CASIRQGPSNTEAFF	TGTGCCAGTATTAGACAGGGCCCCTCGAACACTGAAGCTTTCTTT
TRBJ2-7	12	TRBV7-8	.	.	CASSLNREEQYF	TGTGCCAGCAGCCTCAACAGAGAAGAGCAGTACTTC
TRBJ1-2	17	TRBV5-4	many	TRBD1	CASSKPIRDRGNYGYTF	TGTGCCAGCAGCAAACCAATCCGGGACAGGGGTAACTATGGCTACACCTTC
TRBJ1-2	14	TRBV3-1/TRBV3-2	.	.	CASSQEAGPYGYTF	TGTGCCAGCAGCCAAGAGGCAGGGCCCTATGGCTACACCTTC
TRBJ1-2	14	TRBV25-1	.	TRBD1	CASSDQGQVRDYTF	TGTGCCAGCAGTGACCAAGGACAGGTCCGTGACTACACCTTC
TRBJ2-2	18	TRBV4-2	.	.	CASSQATISTGNTGELFF	TGTGCCAGCAGCCAAGCGACTATTTCGACAGGAAACACCGGGGAGCTGTTTTTT
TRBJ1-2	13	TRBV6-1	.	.	CASSEAFGVGYTF	TGTGCCAGCAGTGAAGCGTTCGGTGTTGGCTACACCTTC
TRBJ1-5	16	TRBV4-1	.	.	CASSKGGNREGLPQHF	TGCGCCAGCAGTAAGGGGGGGAACAGGGAGGGGTTGCCCCAGCATTTT
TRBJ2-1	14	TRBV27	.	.	CASSFGVGLNEQFF	TGTGCCAGCAGTTTCGGGGTAGGGCTCAATGAGCAGTTCTTC
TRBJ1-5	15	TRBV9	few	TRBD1	CASSVGQGVNQPQHF	TGTGCCAGCAGCGTAGGGCAGGGGGTAAATCAGCCCCAGCATTTT
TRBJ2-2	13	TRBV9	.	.	CASSVAGTGELFF	TGTGCCAGCAGCGTAGCAGGCACCGGGGAGCTGTTTTTT
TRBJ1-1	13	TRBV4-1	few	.	CASSQEQATEAFF	TGCGCCAGCAGCCAAGAGCAGGCCACTGAAGCTTTCTTT
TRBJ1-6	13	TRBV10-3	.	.	CAISGADNSPLHF	TGTGCCATCTCAGGGGCAGATAATTCACCCCTCCACTTT
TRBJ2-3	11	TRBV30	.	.	CAGGGPDTQYF	TGTGCCGGGGGGGGGCCAGATACGCAGTATTTT
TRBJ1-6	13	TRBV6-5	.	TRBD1	CASTGTGASPLHF	TGTGCCAGCACGGGGACAGGGGCTTCACCCCTCCACTTT
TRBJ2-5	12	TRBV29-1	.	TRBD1	CSVRTGMETQYF	TGCAGCGTGAGGACAGGGATGGAGACCCAGTACTTC
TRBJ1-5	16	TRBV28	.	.	CASSSAGQNSNQPQHF	TGTGCCAGCAGTAGCGCCGGACAAAATAGCAATCAGCCCCAGCATTTT
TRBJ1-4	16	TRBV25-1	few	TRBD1	CASSGLQGATNEKLFF	TGTGCCAGCAGTGGATTACAGGGGGCCACTAATGAAAAACTGTTTTTT
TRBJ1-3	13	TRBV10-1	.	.	CASSEQGRNTIYF	TGCGCCAGCAGTGAACAGGGCAGGAACACCATATATTTT
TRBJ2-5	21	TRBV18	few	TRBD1	CASSPWPSYVPGQGRQETQYF	TGTGCCAGCTCACCTTGGCCCAGCTACGTCCCGGGACAGGGCAGGCAAGAGACCCAGTACTTC
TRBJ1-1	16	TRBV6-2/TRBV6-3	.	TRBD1	CASSGSTGGLNTEAFF	TGTGCCAGCAGTGGATCGACAGGGGGCCTGAACACTGAAGCTTTCTTT